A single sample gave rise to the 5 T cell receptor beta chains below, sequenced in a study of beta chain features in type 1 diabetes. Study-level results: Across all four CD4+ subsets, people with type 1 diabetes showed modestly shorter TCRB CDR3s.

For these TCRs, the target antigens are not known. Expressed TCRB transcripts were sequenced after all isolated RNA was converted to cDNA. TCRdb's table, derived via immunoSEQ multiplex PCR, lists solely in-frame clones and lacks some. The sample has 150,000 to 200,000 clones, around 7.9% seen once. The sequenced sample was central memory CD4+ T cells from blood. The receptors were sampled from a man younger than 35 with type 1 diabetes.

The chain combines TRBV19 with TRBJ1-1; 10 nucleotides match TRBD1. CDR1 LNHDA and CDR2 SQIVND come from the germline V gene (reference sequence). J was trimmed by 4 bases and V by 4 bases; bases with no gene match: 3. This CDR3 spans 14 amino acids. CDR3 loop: CASSTTGGRTEAFF. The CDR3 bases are TGTGCCAGTAGTACGACAGGGGGCCGCACTGAAGCTTTCTTT.

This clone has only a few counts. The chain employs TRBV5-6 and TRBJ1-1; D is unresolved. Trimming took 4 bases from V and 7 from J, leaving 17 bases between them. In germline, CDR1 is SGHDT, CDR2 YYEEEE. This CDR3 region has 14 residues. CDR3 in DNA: TGTGCCAGCAGCCGCCCCGACACGTTGAGTGAAGCTTTCTTT. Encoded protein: CASSRPDTLSEAFF. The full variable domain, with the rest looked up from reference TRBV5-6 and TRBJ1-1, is DAGVTQSPTHLIKTRGQQVTLRCSPKSGHDTVSWYQQALGQGPQFIFQYYEEEERQRGNFPDRFSGHQFPNYSSELNVNALLLGDSALYLCASSRPDTLSEAFFGQGTRLTVV.

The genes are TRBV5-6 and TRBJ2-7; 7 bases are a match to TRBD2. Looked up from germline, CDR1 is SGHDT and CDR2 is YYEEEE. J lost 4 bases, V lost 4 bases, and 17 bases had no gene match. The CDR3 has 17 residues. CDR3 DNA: TGTGCCAGCAGCGCCCGGAGGTCGGGACTATTCTCGTACGAGCAGTACTTC. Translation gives CASSARRSGLFSYEQYF.

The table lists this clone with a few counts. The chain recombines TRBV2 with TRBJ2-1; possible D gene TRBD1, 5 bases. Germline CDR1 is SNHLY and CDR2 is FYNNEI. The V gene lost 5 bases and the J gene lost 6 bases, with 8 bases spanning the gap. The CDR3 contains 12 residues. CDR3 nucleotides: TGTGCCAGCAGTAAGGGGTCCAATGAGCAGTTCTTC. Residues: CASSKGSNEQFF.

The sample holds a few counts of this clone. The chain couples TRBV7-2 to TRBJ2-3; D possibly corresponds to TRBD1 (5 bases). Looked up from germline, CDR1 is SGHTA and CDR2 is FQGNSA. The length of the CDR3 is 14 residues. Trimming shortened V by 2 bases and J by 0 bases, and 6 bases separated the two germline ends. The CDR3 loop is CASSLRQSTDTQYF. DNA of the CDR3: TGTGCCAGCAGCTTAAGACAGAGCACAGATACGCAGTATTTT.